This passage covers 29 T cell receptor beta chains from one sample sequenced in a study of blood T cell repertoires in COVID-19. Using immunoSEQ multiplex PCR, the repertoire was profiled, and TCRdb retains in-frame clones only, with some absent. The table has over 200,000 clones, 80% to 90% seen once. Sequenced material: PBMCs or T cells enriched from blood (not recorded which). These receptors were obtained from a woman aged 45 to 65 who had recovered from COVID-19.

This sequence joins TRBV5-6 and TRBJ1-2, with a weak D call TRBD1 (6 bases). Germline CDR1 SGHDT, CDR2 YYEEEE. This CDR3 has 14 residues. Trimming left V 3 bases short and J 4 bases short, with 13 bases between. The CDR3 DNA follows: TGTGCCAGCAGCTCCCAGGGGTCCTCCTATGGCTACACCTTC. This gives the protein CASSSQGSSYGYTF.

The chain is built from TRBV28 and TRBJ1-3; D is possibly TRBD1 (6 bases). In germline, CDR1 is MDHEN, CDR2 SYDVKM. This CDR3 is 12 amino acids long. The V and J ends lost 8 bases and 7 bases respectively, with 12 bases between them. The CDR3 sequence: CASGSGVNTIYF. The CDR3 DNA reads TGTGCCAGCGGGTCAGGGGTCAACACCATATATTTT.

The CDR3 DNA follows: TGTGCCAGTAGTATTTCCAGGGTCTCTGAAGCTTTCTTT. Protein sequence: CASSISRVSEAFF. This chain joins TRBV19 and TRBJ1-1, with a tentative D call TRBD1 (5 bases). Trimming left V 3 bases short and J 6 bases short, with 11 bases between. Germline V CDR1 and CDR2: LNHDA, SQIVND (reference sequence). The CDR3 contains 13 residues.

The V gene is TRBV10-3, the J gene TRBJ1-5, with 7 nucleotides matching TRBD1. V gave up 3 bases and J gave up 5 bases; unmatched junction bases: 7. CDR1 is ENHRY and CDR2 is SYGVKD in the germline V gene. The CDR3 contains 15 residues. CDR3 sequence (DNA): TGTGCCATCAGTGATGGAGGGGGCGAGGATCAGCCCCAGCATTTT. It translates to CAISDGGGEDQPQHF.

The rearrangement joins TRBV5-1 to TRBJ1-1, with D perhaps TRBD1 (5 bases). The CDR3 has 14 amino acids. Germline CDR1 reads SGHRS; CDR2 reads YFSETQ. V was clipped by 0 bases and J by 2 bases, with 8 bases between them. CDR3 DNA sequence: TGCGCCAGCAGCTTGGCGGGGGGAAACACTGAAGCTTTCTTT. As protein: CASSLAGGNTEAFF. The full variable domain, rest sourced from reference TRBV5-1 and TRBJ1-1, is KAGVTQTPRYLIKTRGQQVTLSCSPISGHRSVSWYQQTPGQGLQFLFEYFSETQRNKGNFPGRFSGRQFSNSRSEMNVSTLELGDSALYLCASSLAGGNTEAFFGQGTRLTVV.

The CDR3 is CASSVDPGVRGNTIYF. The CDR3 nucleotides read TGTGCCAGCAGCGTCGATCCGGGGGTGAGGGGAAACACCATATATTTT. V usage is TRBV9 and J usage is TRBJ1-3; D perhaps matches TRBD1 (5 bases). Trimming left V 2 bases short and J 4 bases short, with 16 bases between. CDR3 length: 16 residues. CDR1 and CDR2 (germline): SGDLS, YYNGEE.

This clone occurred many times. The chain employs TRBV5-1 and TRBJ2-2; 7 bases agree with TRBD1. Per germline, CDR1 SGHRS and CDR2 YFSETQ. The CDR3 extends over 17 amino acids. Germline trimming cut 4 bases from V and 4 bases from J; bases unmatched to any gene: 13. The chain's CDR3 is CASSAIRQGRGTGELFF. The CDR3, as DNA: TGCGCCAGCAGCGCAATTCGACAGGGTCGGGGCACCGGGGAGCTGTTTTTT. The full variable domain, with the rest looked up from reference TRBV5-1 and TRBJ2-2, is KAGVTQTPRYLIKTRGQQVTLSCSPISGHRSVSWYQQTPGQGLQFLFEYFSETQRNKGNFPGRFSGRQFSNSRSEMNVSTLELGDSALYLCASSAIRQGRGTGELFFGEGSRLTVL.

The V call is TRBV19, the J call TRBJ1-2; no reliable D call. Trimming left V 0 bases short and J 8 bases short, with 10 bases between. The CDR3 spans 13 residues. Germline V gives CDR1 LNHDA, CDR2 SQIVND (reference sequence). The CDR3 reads CASSIERIGGYTF. The DNA of the CDR3 is TGTGCCAGTAGTATAGAGCGGATCGGAGGCTACACCTTC. The full variable domain, completed using reference TRBV19 and TRBJ1-2, is DGGITQSPKYLFRKEGQNVTLSCEQNLNHDAMYWYRQDPGQGLRLIYYSQIVNDFQKGDIAEGYSVSREKKESFPLTVTSAQKNPTAFYLCASSIERIGGYTFGSGTRLTVV.

This clone turned up a few times. CDR3 sequence: CSVATGGAGNTIYF. The DNA for the CDR3 is TGCAGCGTCGCAACAGGGGGCGCGGGAAACACCATATATTTT. This chain joins TRBV29-1 and TRBJ1-3; 9 nucleotides line up with TRBD1. CDR1 is SQVTM, CDR2 ANQGSEA, per germline. V shed 6 bases and J 4 bases; nucleotides not matched to a gene: 7. This CDR3 spans 14 amino acids.

This CDR3 is CATSDRGFGYDEQFF. The CDR3 DNA sequence: TGTGCCACCTCGGACAGGGGCTTTGGGTATGATGAGCAGTTCTTC. The chain uses TRBV6-5 and TRBJ2-1; 9 positions match TRBD1. The CDR3 length is 15 residues. Losses at the gene ends were 10 bases for V and 8 bases for J; bases not matched to a gene: 15. Germline V gene data show CDR1 as MNHEY and CDR2 as SVGAGI.

The rearrangement links TRBV28 to TRBJ2-1; 10 nucleotides agree with TRBD2. V shed 5 bases, J shed 2 bases, and the junction held 3 bases outside the gene matches. Germline V gives CDR1 MDHEN, CDR2 SYDVKM. This CDR3 has 15 amino acids. The CDR3 reads CASSLAGVPYNEQFF. CDR3 nucleotide sequence: TGTGCCAGCAGTCTAGCGGGGGTTCCCTACAATGAGCAGTTCTTC. Based on the CDR3 plus reference TRBV28 and TRBJ2-1, the full variable domain is DVKVTQSSRYLVKRTGEKVFLECVQDMDHENMFWYRQDPGLGLRLIYFSYDVKMKEKGDIPEGYSVSREKKERFSLILESASTNQTSMYLCASSLAGVPYNEQFFGPGTRLTVL.

Worth noting for this clone: The sample has other DNA sequences that encode this CDR3 too. This sequence joins TRBV30 and TRBJ1-5; D not resolved. This CDR3 contains 13 residues. CDR1 GTSNPN and CDR2 SVGIG come from the germline V gene (reference sequence). Trimming removed 3 bases from V and 1 base from J, with 7 bases in between. CDR3 region: CAWSRGSNQPQHF. The CDR3 bases are TGTGCCTGGAGCCGGGGAAGCAATCAGCCCCAGCATTTT.

V is TRBV7-2 and J is TRBJ1-2; D gene ambiguous. The CDR3 contains 17 residues. Germline lookup yields CDR1 SGHTA and CDR2 FQGNSA. V was pared by 1 base and J by 3 bases, with 18 bases between. The CDR3 coding sequence is TGTGCCAGCAGCTTAGATTATGTCTACGGAGCAGACTATGGCTACACCTTC. It codes for CASSLDYVYGADYGYTF.

Details on this clone: At one end the junction does not follow the germline gene, possibly because of a read error. The gene calls are TRBV3-1 (or the pseudogene TRBV3-2) and TRBJ1-2, with 11 bases aligning to TRBD1. The germline gives CDR1 LGHDT, CDR2 YNNKEL (reference sequence). This CDR3 spans 14 amino acids. The CDR3 DNA is TGTGCCAGCAGCCAAGAATGGGACAGGGGGACCCCCGCCTTC. Protein: CASSQEWDRGTPAF.

V and J are TRBV7-2 and TRBJ2-4, with a possible D match to TRBD1 (5 bases). This CDR3 has 15 amino acids. From germline, CDR1 is SGHTA and CDR2 FQGNSA. V was cut by 0 bases and J by 6 bases, with 12 bases left in between. The CDR3 region has the DNA TGTGCCAGCAGCTTAGCGCTCGGACACTTAAACATTCAGTACTTC. This sequence encodes CASSLALGHLNIQYF.

The V call is TRBV6-5, the J call TRBJ2-2; 8 bases line up with TRBD1. Trimming took 5 bases from V and 1 from J; bases not matched to a gene: 3. CDR1 and CDR2 from the germline V gene are MNHEY and SVGAGI. The CDR3 is 15 amino acids. In DNA form, the CDR3 reads TGTGCCAGCAGTACCGGACAGGGGAACACCGGGGAGCTGTTTTTT. Translating gives CASSTGQGNTGELFF.

Only a few counts were recorded for this clone. V is TRBV2 and J is TRBJ2-7, with D tentatively TRBD2 (5 bases). Germline CDR1 and CDR2: SNHLY and FYNNEI. This CDR3 spans 14 amino acids. Trimming took 6 bases from V and 3 from J, leaving 15 bases between them. The CDR3 nucleotides read TGTGCCAGCAGCTTTACTAGGAGCGACTACGAGCAGTACTTC. Translated, it gives CASSFTRSDYEQYF.

This clone has just one count. V and J are TRBV21-1 and TRBJ2-3; the table's D gene call, TRBD2, was not cross checked with the DNA. TRBV21-1 has pseudogene status. This CDR3 comprises 17 residues. The CDR3 nucleotides are TGTGCCAGCAGCAAAAGGGGAGGGCCTGTGACCACAGATACGCAGTATTTT. As protein: CASSKRGGPVTTDTQYF.

This rearrangement joins TRBV3-1 (or the pseudogene TRBV3-2) to TRBJ1-3, with D possibly TRBD1 on 5 matching bases. Per germline, CDR1 LGHDT and CDR2 YNNKEL (reference sequence). Trimming left V 8 bases short and J 0 bases short, with 11 bases between. The CDR3 runs to 14 residues. The CDR3, as DNA: TGTGCCAGCCGACAGTCCAGCTCTGGAAACACCATATATTTT. Protein: CASRQSSSGNTIYF.

The chain recombines TRBV12-3 or TRBV12-4 with TRBJ2-7; possibly TRBD1 for D (6 bases). V lost 2 bases and J lost 7, with 12 bases in between. The CDR3 has 13 residues. The CDR3 sequence: CASSLRGSDEQYF. In DNA, the CDR3 is TGTGCCAGCAGTTTAAGGGGGAGCGATGAGCAGTACTTC.

This sequence joins TRBV19 and TRBJ1-3; unclear D gene. The CDR3 sequence is 15 residues long. Trimming removed 6 bases from V and 2 bases from J, with 14 bases in between. Germline CDR1 is LNHDA and CDR2 is SQIVND (reference sequence). As DNA, the CDR3 is TGTGCCAGTAGGTCGATTACGGAGACTGGAAACACCATATATTTT. This gives the protein CASRSITETGNTIYF.

This sequence joins TRBV11-2 and TRBJ2-1, with 9 bases identical to TRBD2. The CDR3 spans 16 residues. The germline CDR1 and CDR2 sequences are SGHAT and FQNNGV. Unmatched junction bases numbered 4, after V lost 3 bases and J lost 1 base. CDR3 in DNA: TGTGCCAGCAGCTTCGTAGCGGGAGTGTCCTACAATGAGCAGTTCTTC. Translating gives CASSFVAGVSYNEQFF.

This clone turned up a few times. The CDR3 nucleotides read TGTGCCAGTAGATATGAAAGCCGGCAGGCTGCTTCCTACTATGGCTACACCTTC. Amino acids: CASRYESRQAASYYGYTF. This chain uses TRBV19 with TRBJ1-2; no firm D call. Germline V gives CDR1 LNHDA, CDR2 SQIVND (reference sequence). V dropped 6 bases and J dropped 3 bases, with 26 bases sitting between them. This CDR3 spans 18 amino acids.

CDR3 DNA sequence: TGTGCCAGCACTCAGACAGGGGACAATTCACCCCTCCACTTT. Its protein is CASTQTGDNSPLHF. The chain combines TRBV2 with TRBJ1-6; 8 bases map to TRBD1. With 7 bases clipped from V and 7 bases from J, the junction kept 6 bases outside the gene matches. Germline V gene data show CDR1 as SNHLY and CDR2 as FYNNEI. The CDR3 is 14 amino acids.

J is TRBJ2-1 and V is TRBV3-1 (or the pseudogene TRBV3-2), with 10 bases lining up with TRBD2. CDR3 size: 16 residues. Germline V CDR1 and CDR2: LGHDT, YNNKEL (reference sequence). V shed 3 bases, J shed 10 bases, and the junction held 12 bases outside the gene matches. The CDR3 sequence is CASSQGSGRARREQFF. The DNA of the CDR3 is TGTGCCAGCAGCCAGGGGAGCGGGAGGGCTCGCAGGGAGCAGTTCTTC.

A single count supports this clone. The rearrangement uses TRBV2 and TRBJ2-7; weak D call: TRBD2 (6 bases). The CDR3 covers 16 residues. V gave up 4 bases and J gave up 0 bases, with 16 bases separating them. Germline V CDR1 and CDR2: SNHLY, FYNNEI. In DNA, the CDR3 is TGTGCCAGCAGTGGGAGTGCGGGGTGGAGCTCCTACGAGCAGTACTTC. It codes for CASSGSAGWSSYEQYF.

V usage is TRBV5-1 and J usage is TRBJ1-1, with TRBD1 matching 10 bases. Trimming cost V 2 bases and J 1 base; bases outside gene matches: 5. Looked up from germline, CDR1 is SGHRS and CDR2 is YFSETQ. The CDR3 is 16 amino acids. CDR3 bases: TGCGCCAGCAGCTTAAGGACAGGGGGGACGAACACTGAAGCTTTCTTT. Amino acids: CASSLRTGGTNTEAFF.

The V and J genes are TRBV27 and TRBJ1-2, with 7 positions matching TRBD1. The trim removed 5 bases at V and 8 bases at J, leaving 5 bases unmatched. The CDR3 is made up of 12 amino acids. Germline-derived CDR1 and CDR2 are MNHEY and SMNVEV (reference sequence). Here the CDR3 DNA reads TGTGCCAGCAGTGAGACAGGGCGCGGCTACACCTTC. Protein product: CASSETGRGYTF.

This clone is a singleton in its sample. V is TRBV7-2 and J is TRBJ2-6; TRBD2 matches at 13 bases. Germline-derived CDR1 and CDR2 are SGHTA and FQGNSA. This CDR3 comprises 19 residues. V dropped 4 bases and J dropped 3; count of bases not matched to a gene: 9. The CDR3 bases are TGTGCCAGCAGCTCCAAGGGACTAGCGGGATTTGGTGGGGCCAACGTCCTGACTTTC. It specifies CASSSKGLAGFGGANVLTF.